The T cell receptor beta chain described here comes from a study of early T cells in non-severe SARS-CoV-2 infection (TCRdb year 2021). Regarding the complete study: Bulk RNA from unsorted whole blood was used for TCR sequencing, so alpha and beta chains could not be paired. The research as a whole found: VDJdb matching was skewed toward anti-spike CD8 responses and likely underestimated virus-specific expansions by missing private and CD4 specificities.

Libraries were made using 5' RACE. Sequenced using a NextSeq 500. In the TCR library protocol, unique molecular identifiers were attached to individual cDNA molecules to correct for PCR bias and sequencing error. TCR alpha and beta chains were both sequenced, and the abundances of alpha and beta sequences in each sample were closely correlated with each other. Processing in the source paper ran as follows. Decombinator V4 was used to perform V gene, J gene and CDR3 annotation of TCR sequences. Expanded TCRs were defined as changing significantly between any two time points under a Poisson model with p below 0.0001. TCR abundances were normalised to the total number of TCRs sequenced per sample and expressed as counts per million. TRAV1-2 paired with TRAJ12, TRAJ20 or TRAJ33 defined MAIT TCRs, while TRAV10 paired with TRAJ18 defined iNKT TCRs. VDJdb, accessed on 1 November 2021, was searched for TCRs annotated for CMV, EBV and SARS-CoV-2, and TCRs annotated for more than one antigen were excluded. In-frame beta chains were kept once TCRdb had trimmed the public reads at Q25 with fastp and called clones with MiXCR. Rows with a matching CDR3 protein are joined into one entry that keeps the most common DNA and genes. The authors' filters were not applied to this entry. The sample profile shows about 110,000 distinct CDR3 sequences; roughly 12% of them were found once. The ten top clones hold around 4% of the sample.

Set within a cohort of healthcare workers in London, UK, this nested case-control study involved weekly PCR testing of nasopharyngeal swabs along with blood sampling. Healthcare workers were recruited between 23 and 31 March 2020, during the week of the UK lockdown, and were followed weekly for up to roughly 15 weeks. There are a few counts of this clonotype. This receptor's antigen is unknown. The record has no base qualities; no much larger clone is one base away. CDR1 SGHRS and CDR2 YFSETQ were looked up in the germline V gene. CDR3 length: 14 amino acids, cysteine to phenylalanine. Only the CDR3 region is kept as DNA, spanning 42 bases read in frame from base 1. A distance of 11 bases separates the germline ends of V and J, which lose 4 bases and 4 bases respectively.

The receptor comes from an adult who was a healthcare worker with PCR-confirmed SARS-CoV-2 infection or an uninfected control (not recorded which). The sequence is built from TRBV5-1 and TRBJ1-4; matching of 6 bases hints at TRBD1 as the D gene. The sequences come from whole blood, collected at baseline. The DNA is TGCGCCAGCAGCGGGGACACCTTTAATGAAAAACTGTTTTTT. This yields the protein CASSGDTFNEKLFF.